This is a list of T cell receptor beta chains from one sample in a study of blood T cell repertoires in COVID-19. Here immunoSEQ multiplex PCR was the method, and the copy in TCRdb shows in-frame clones only, minus some. The table records 200,000 to 250,000 clones, over 60% of them present only once. Material: peripheral blood. The source of these receptors is a woman in her 70s with acute or convalescent COVID-19. Each CDR3 is given with its conserved first and last residue. Each record gives: J gene, clone size, V gene, D gene, CDR3 protein, CDR3 DNA. The D gene is left open where the match is weak. A clone size is listed for some rows: how often the clone was seen (once, few, many), or a class if it is expanded.

>TRBJ2-2|.|TRBV18|.
CASSPFSASGHTGELFF
TGTGCCAGCTCACCATTCTCTGCCAGCGGTCACACCGGGGAGCTGTTTTTT
>TRBJ1-1|.|TRBV2|TRBD1
CASSENRGRTEAFF
TGTGCCAGCAGTGAAAACAGGGGGAGGACTGAAGCTTTCTTT
>TRBJ2-7|once|TRBV28|.
CASSHHSSYEQYF
TGTGCCAGCAGCCACCACTCCTCCTACGAGCAGTACTTC
>TRBJ2-1|.|TRBV30|.
CAWSLLDYNEQFF
TGTGCCTGGAGCCTCCTAGACTACAATGAGCAGTTCTTC
>TRBJ1-6|.|TRBV19|.
CASSIQGFDSPLHF
TGTGCCAGTAGTATACAGGGTTTTGATTCACCCCTCCACTTT
>TRBJ2-1|.|TRBV7-2|TRBD2
CASSWFLAGYNEQFF
TGTGCCAGCAGCTGGTTTCTAGCGGGGTACAATGAGCAGTTCTTC
>TRBJ1-1|.|TRBV5-4|.
CASNGGALNTEAFF
TGTGCCAGCAACGGGGGGGCACTGAACACTGAAGCTTTCTTT
>TRBJ2-7|few|TRBV11-2|TRBD1
CASSLVTGGLNSYEQYF
TGTGCCAGCAGCTTAGTGACAGGGGGCCTGAACTCCTACGAGCAGTACTTC
>TRBJ1-1|.|TRBV30|.
CAWSGRGGGLNTEAFF
TGTGCCTGGAGTGGGCGGGGGGGCGGCTTGAACACTGAAGCTTTCTTT
>TRBJ2-4|.|TRBV3-1/TRBV3-2|.
CASSQDGSGLNIQYF
TGTGCCAGCAGCCAAGATGGTAGCGGATTAAACATTCAGTACTTC
>TRBJ1-2|.|TRBV6-5|.
CASSYSTGRTMSYTF
TGTGCCAGCAGTTACTCGACAGGACGAACTATGAGCTACACCTTC
>TRBJ2-7|.|TRBV7-3|.
CASSSGLTGEQYF
TGTGCCAGCAGCTCCGGACTAACCGGCGAGCAGTACTTC
>TRBJ2-1|.|TRBV19|TRBD2
CASSLRGGEYSEQFF
TGTGCCAGTAGTCTCCGGGGAGGGGAGTATAGTGAGCAGTTCTTC
>TRBJ2-1|.|TRBV21-1|.
CASSKETGVVNEQFF
TGTGCCAGCAGCAAAGAAACGGGAGTGGTAAATGAGCAGTTCTTC
>TRBJ2-7|few|TRBV3-1/TRBV3-2|.
CASSQKWGHSEQYF
TGTGCCAGCAGCCAAAAATGGGGACACTCGGAGCAGTACTTC
>TRBJ1-3|.|TRBV24-1|.
CATSAGGNTIYF
TGTGCCACCAGTGCAGGTGGAAACACCATATATTTT
>TRBJ2-2|few|TRBV6-6|.
CASSYLLETGELFF
TGTGCCAGCAGTTATCTTCTAGAGACCGGGGAGCTGTTTTTT
>TRBJ2-1|few|TRBV7-8|TRBD1
CASSSGGVGYNEQFF
TGTGCCAGCAGCTCAGGGGGAGTGGGGTACAATGAGCAGTTCTTC
>TRBJ2-3|.|TRBV5-5|TRBD2
CASSLDPSGRGNTQYF
TGTGCCAGCAGCTTGGACCCTAGCGGGAGAGGGAATACGCAGTATTTT
>TRBJ2-1|.|TRBV7-9|TRBD1
CASSQFRDRASADNEQFF
TGTGCCAGCAGCCAATTCCGGGACAGGGCTTCCGCAGACAATGAGCAGTTCTTC
>TRBJ2-1|.|TRBV2|.
CASSEGTATYNEQFF
TGTGCCAGCAGTGAAGGGACAGCAACCTACAATGAGCAGTTCTTC
>TRBJ1-6|.|TRBV28|.
CASLRDKREPLHF
TGTGCCAGCCTTCGGGACAAAAGGGAGCCCCTCCACTTT
>TRBJ2-1|.|TRBV27|TRBD2
CASKTGTSGSSEQFF
TGTGCCAGCAAAACAGGGACTAGCGGGAGCTCTGAGCAGTTCTTC
>TRBJ2-2|.|TRBV11-3|.
CASSPTRVNTGELFF
TGTGCCAGCAGCCCTACCCGGGTGAACACCGGGGAGCTGTTTTTT
>TRBJ2-1|.|TRBV7-2|TRBD2
CASSLTLAGKQFF
TGTGCCAGCAGCTTAACCTTAGCGGGGAAGCAGTTCTTC
>TRBJ2-3|.|TRBV5-6|TRBD2
CASSDGLAGGLITDTQYF
TGTGCCAGCAGCGACGGACTAGCGGGAGGGTTAATTACAGATACGCAGTATTTT
>TRBJ2-1|.|TRBV24-1|TRBD2
CATQRSSGSLNEQFF
TGTGCCACTCAAAGGTCGAGCGGGAGTCTCAATGAGCAGTTCTTC
>TRBJ1-4|.|TRBV25-1|.
CASSLPDEKLFF
TGTGCCAGCAGTCTCCCGGATGAAAAACTGTTTTTT
>TRBJ1-5|once|TRBV6-5|.
CASNSMSNQPQHF
TGTGCCAGCAATTCCATGAGCAATCAGCCCCAGCATTTT
>TRBJ2-6|.|TRBV6-1|.
CASSDRFGANVLTF
TGTGCCAGCAGTGACCGGTTCGGGGCCAACGTCCTGACTTTC
>TRBJ2-3|.|TRBV6-6|TRBD1
CASRLKGQLSTDTQYF
TGTGCCAGCAGGCTGAAGGGACAGCTTAGCACAGATACGCAGTATTTT
>TRBJ1-5|.|TRBV7-7|.
CASSYVRGGGNQPQHF
TGTGCTAGCAGCTACGTTAGGGGCGGAGGCAATCAGCCCCAGCATTTT
>TRBJ1-1|.|TRBV30|.
CAWSVSGGLTEAFF
TGTGCCTGGAGTGTTAGCGGGGGGCTGACTGAAGCTTTCTTT
>TRBJ2-1|.|TRBV7-9|TRBD2
CASSPPFRTSGTRNEQFF
TGTGCCAGCAGCCCCCCCTTTAGGACTAGCGGAACTCGCAATGAGCAGTTCTTC
>TRBJ1-6|.|TRBV18|TRBD1
CASSPQGAHSPLHF
TGTGCCAGCTCACCACAGGGGGCGCATTCACCCCTCCACTTT
>TRBJ1-3|.|TRBV6-1|TRBD1
CASREKDRGAGNTIYF
TGTGCCAGCAGGGAAAAGGACAGGGGAGCTGGAAACACCATATATTTT
>TRBJ1-6|few|TRBV30|.
CAWSGRTAYNSPLHF
TGTGCCTGGAGTGGCCGGACAGCCTATAATTCACCCCTCCACTTT
>TRBJ2-1|few|TRBV19|TRBD2
CASSLGTINEQFF
TGTGCCAGTAGTCTTGGGACTATCAATGAGCAGTTCTTC
>TRBJ2-1|.|TRBV19|TRBD1
CASSRGAGQGGYNEQFF
TGTGCCAGCAGCAGGGGAGCCGGACAGGGTGGCTACAATGAGCAGTTCTTC
>TRBJ2-3|.|TRBV19|TRBD2
CASSMNSGSTDTQYF
TGTGCCAGTAGTATGAATAGCGGGTCCACAGATACGCAGTATTTT